This T cell receptor beta chain was retrieved from a study of Graves' ophthalmopathy and Graves' hyperthyroidism. Study-wide background: Ophthalmopathy absent within 18 months of follow-up marked hyperthyroidism as stable.

The evidence that diagnosis relied on was clinical symptoms, serum thyroxine, TRAb, thyroid ultrasound and orbital computed tomography. From RNA, the CDR3 regions of TCR beta chains were amplified and sequenced. The workflow started with a first-round RT-PCR run with HTBI primers and then moved on to a second-round multiplex PCR. TCRdb recomputed calls from the multiplex PCR reads with MiXCR, one row per CDR3 protein. This table has about 550,000 distinct CDR3 sequences, about 35% appearing once. The CDR3 has 18 residues. Trimming shortened V by 2 bases and J by 0 bases, and 17 bases separated the two germline ends. Germline V gene lookup returns CDR1 SEHNR and CDR2 FQNEAQ (reference sequence).

This clonotype was obtained from an adult man with Graves' hyperthyroidism. The chain is built from TRBV7-9 and TRBJ1-5; possible D gene TRBD1, 6 bases. Sample: peripheral blood or thyroid tissue (not recorded which). CDR3 nucleotides: TGTGCCAGCAGCTTATCTTCCGGGACACTTTATAGCAATCAGCCCCAGCATTTT. Translated, it gives CASSLSSGTLYSNQPQHF.